This paragraph covers one TCR beta chain sequence. The CDR3 spans 13 residues. CDR1 is LGHDT and CDR2 is YNNKEL in the germline V gene (reference sequence). Trimming pared 0 bases from V and 5 bases from J, leaving 8 bases between. Some clones are missing from TCRdb's copy, which holds only in-frame ones; the method was immunoSEQ multiplex PCR. The data contain some 150,000 clones, 65% to 85% of them singletons. This sample is drawn from a study of blood T cell repertoires in COVID-19. This sequence originates from a human donor with acute or convalescent COVID-19. The donor label of this sample is uncertain. The V and J genes are TRBV3-1 (or the pseudogene TRBV3-2) and TRBJ2-7; D unclear. Sequenced: peripheral blood. CDR3 residues: CASSQETRHEQYF. CDR3 DNA: TGTGCCAGCAGCCAAGAGACAAGGCACGAGCAGTACTTC.